These 14 T cell receptor beta chains were all obtained from the same sample, sequenced in a study of T cell changes during pregnancy in multiple sclerosis. The table came from immunoSEQ multiplex PCR; TCRdb's copy has only in-frame clones and leaves some out. The sample includes some 28,000 clones, around 93% of them seen just once. The sample here was CD4+ T cells from peripheral blood mononuclear cells, taken after pregnancy. The receptors were gathered from a female donor with multiple sclerosis, enrolled in a pregnancy study.

V usage is TRBV13 and J usage is TRBJ2-3; the match to TRBD1 covers 7 bases. The V gene end was trimmed by 4 bases and the J gene end by 2 bases; junction bases not matched to a gene: 6. The CDR3 is 15 amino acids. CDR1 and CDR2 (germline): PRHDT, FYEKMQ (reference sequence). The CDR3 loop reads CASSSYRGPTDTQYF. The CDR3 DNA sequence: TGTGCCAGCAGCTCGTACAGGGGACCCACAGATACGCAGTATTTT.

This rearrangement joins TRBV7-9 to TRBJ2-5; D remains ambiguous. Germline V CDR1 and CDR2: SEHNR, FQNEAQ (reference sequence). The V end was cut by 4 bases, the J end by 5 bases, with 14 bases between. The CDR3 loop spans 14 amino acids. The CDR3 loop reads CASSSYTVRETQYF. The CDR3 nucleotides read TGTGCCAGCAGCTCCTATACGGTCCGGGAGACCCAGTACTTC.

The CDR3 coding sequence is TGTGCCAGCAGCCCACAGATAAACTATGGCTACACCTTC. Its protein is CASSPQINYGYTF. The chain uses TRBV27 and TRBJ1-2; D gene uncertain. This CDR3 has 13 residues. Germline CDR1 reads MNHEY; CDR2 reads SMNVEV (reference sequence). The ends were cut back, 6 bases at V and 2 bases at J, with 10 bases in the middle.

This clone showed up just once. The rearrangement uses TRBV2 and TRBJ1-5; TRBD1 might be the D (6 bases). V gave up 8 bases and J gave up 7 bases, with 18 bases separating them. Looked up from germline, CDR1 is SNHLY and CDR2 is FYNNEI. The CDR3 length is 14 residues. The CDR3 sequence is CASEGGRSVQPQHF. Written as DNA, the CDR3 is TGTGCCAGCGAAGGGGGACGGAGCGTCCAGCCCCAGCATTTT.

The chain recombines TRBV5-1 with TRBJ1-1; D not resolved. CDR1 SGHRS and CDR2 YFSETQ come from the germline V gene. CDR3 size: 13 residues. The ends were cut back, 5 bases at V and 3 bases at J, with 11 bases in the middle. The CDR3 loop reads CASRTGKDTEAFF. CDR3 bases: TGCGCCAGCAGGACTGGAAAGGACACTGAAGCTTTCTTT. Based on the CDR3 plus reference TRBV5-1 and TRBJ1-1, the full variable domain is KAGVTQTPRYLIKTRGQQVTLSCSPISGHRSVSWYQQTPGQGLQFLFEYFSETQRNKGNFPGRFSGRQFSNSRSEMNVSTLELGDSALYLCASRTGKDTEAFFGQGTRLTVV.

The chain has TRBV7-9 and TRBJ1-1, with 8 bases matching TRBD1. Trimming took 5 bases from V and 3 from J; bases not matched to a gene: 5. In germline, CDR1 is SEHNR, CDR2 FQNEAQ (reference sequence). CDR3 length equals 14 residues. DNA for the CDR3: TGTGCCAGCAGCATACAGGGGGGTGACACTGAAGCTTTCTTT. As protein: CASSIQGGDTEAFF.

The chain is built from TRBV7-9 and TRBJ2-7; D may be TRBD1 (5 bases). The V and J ends lost 5 bases and 2 bases respectively, with 16 bases between them. Germline V gene sequence: CDR1 SEHNR, CDR2 FQNEAQ (reference sequence). The CDR3 loop spans 15 amino acids. This CDR3 reads CASSRGGATAYEQYF. The CDR3 DNA sequence: TGTGCCAGCAGCCGTGGCGGAGCGACAGCCTACGAGCAGTACTTC.

The V call is TRBV20-1, the J call TRBJ2-7; the D is unclear. Germline loops: CDR1 DFQATT, CDR2 SNEGSKA (reference sequence). The CDR3 consists of 11 residues. Trimming took 5 bases from V and 0 from J, leaving 5 bases between them. In DNA form, the CDR3 reads TGCAGTGCTGCGAGCTCCTACGAGCAGTACTTC. The encoded protein is CSAASSYEQYF.

V gene TRBV18 combines with J gene TRBJ1-6; tentative D call: TRBD1 (6 bases). Trimming cost V 3 bases and J 4 bases, with 7 bases left between them. Germline loops: CDR1 KGHSH, CDR2 LQKENI. CDR3 length: 14 amino acids. The CDR3 sequence is CASSPTGYNSPLHF. The CDR3 region has the DNA TGTGCCAGCTCACCGACAGGATATAATTCACCCCTCCACTTT.

The chain uses TRBV7-2 and TRBJ2-1; 11 bases are shared with TRBD2. Germline CDR1 SGHTA, CDR2 FQGNSA. The J segment lost 4 bases and the V segment lost 6 bases, leaving 5 bases of the junction unmatched. CDR3 length equals 15 residues. The CDR3 DNA reads as TGTGCCAGCAGGAATCTAGCGGGGGGTTACAATGAGCAGTTCTTC. Protein sequence: CASRNLAGGYNEQFF.

This chain uses TRBV5-4 with TRBJ2-5; 7 bases line up with TRBD2. V shed 0 bases and J 5 bases; nucleotides not matched to a gene: 7. The CDR3 runs to 15 residues. The germline gives CDR1 SGHNT, CDR2 YYREEE (reference sequence). The CDR3, as DNA: TGTGCCAGCAGCTTGGCTGGACCCGGGAGGGAGACCCAGTACTTC. Translation gives CASSLAGPGRETQYF.

The chain recombines TRBV7-7 with TRBJ2-3; possible D gene TRBD1, 6 bases. V lost 5 bases to trimming and J lost 2 bases, with 14 bases between them. Germline assignment: CDR1 SSHAT and CDR2 FNYEAQ (reference sequence). The CDR3 is 15 amino acids. CDR3 nucleotides: TGTGCCAGCAGCCTCGCGACAGGAACCACAGATACGCAGTATTTT. Translated, it gives CASSLATGTTDTQYF.

V is TRBV4-2 and J is TRBJ2-2; the D is unclear. The germline V and J ends were trimmed by 1 base and 0 bases, with 9 bases remaining between them. Germline V gene data show CDR1 as LGHNA and CDR2 as YNFKEQ. The CDR3 contains 16 residues. CDR3 protein: CASSQGSAANTGELFF. The CDR3 DNA is TGTGCCAGCAGCCAAGGCTCTGCGGCGAACACCGGGGAGCTGTTTTTT.

The chain has TRBV29-1 and TRBJ1-1; possibly TRBD1 for D (6 bases). This CDR3 comprises 14 residues. Trimming took off 7 bases at V and 4 bases at J, with 19 bases between the two ends. Germline V gene lookup returns CDR1 SQVTM and CDR2 ANQGSEA. The CDR3 sequence: CSGGQRMAITEAFF. In DNA form, the CDR3 reads TGCAGCGGGGGGCAGAGGATGGCGATCACTGAAGCTTTCTTT.